The 22 T cell receptor beta chains reported below all come from one sample, sequenced in a study of blood T cell repertoires in COVID-19. Here immunoSEQ multiplex PCR was the method, and the copy in TCRdb shows in-frame clones only, minus some. The sample records fewer than 250,000 clones, about 85% being singletons. Sequenced sample: peripheral blood. These receptors originate from a man aged 35 to 55 with acute or convalescent COVID-19.

V usage is TRBV25-1 and J usage is TRBJ2-7; 7 bases match TRBD1. V dropped 7 bases and J dropped 4; count of bases not matched to a gene: 13. This CDR3 spans 15 amino acids. The V gene's germline CDR1 is MGHDK and CDR2 SYGVNS. CDR3 in DNA: TGTGCCAGCAATTCCCCGAGGCAGGGGGAGTACGAGCAGTACTTC. The encoded protein is CASNSPRQGEYEQYF.

The V and J genes are TRBV25-1 and TRBJ1-1; possible D gene TRBD1, 6 bases. The CDR3 has 15 residues. Trimming cost V 3 bases and J 6 bases, with 17 bases left between them. CDR1 and CDR2 (germline): MGHDK, SYGVNS. The CDR3 nucleotides are TGTGCCAGCAGTGAGTCCAGGACAGCATATTCTGAAGCTTTCTTT. It codes for CASSESRTAYSEAFF.

J is TRBJ2-5 and V is TRBV20-1; weak D call: TRBD2 (5 bases). Germline lookup yields CDR1 DFQATT and CDR2 SNEGSKA (reference sequence). The CDR3 loop spans 13 amino acids. Deletions cut 3 bases from V and 2 bases from J, with 10 bases between. DNA of the CDR3: TGCAGTGCTAGTTCTCCGGGGCAAGAGACCCAGTACTTC. It yields the protein CSASSPGQETQYF.

The chain recombines TRBV7-9 with TRBJ1-1; the D is unclear. V lost 5 bases, J lost 1 base, and 14 bases lay in between. Germline V lookup: CDR1 SEHNR, CDR2 FQNEAQ (reference sequence). This CDR3 is 15 amino acids long. The chain's CDR3 is CASSPPRGENTEAFF. The CDR3 nucleotides read TGTGCCAGCAGCCCGCCCCGAGGAGAGAACACTGAAGCTTTCTTT.

CDR3 residues: CSAQDSTEAFF. CDR3 nucleotides: TGCAGTGCTCAAGATAGCACTGAAGCTTTCTTT. The chain has TRBV20-1 and TRBJ1-1, with D unresolved. V lost 5 bases to trimming and J lost 4 bases, with 8 bases between them. Germline V CDR1 and CDR2: DFQATT, SNEGSKA (reference sequence). The CDR3 totals 11 residues.

This clone was found once. This chain links TRBV2 with TRBJ1-5; D unclear. Germline lookup yields CDR1 SNHLY and CDR2 FYNNEI. The CDR3 extends over 14 amino acids. The V end was cut by 4 bases, the J end by 0 bases, with 7 bases between. CDR3 protein: CASSVLDSNQPQHF. CDR3 in DNA: TGTGCCAGCAGTGTTTTAGATAGCAATCAGCCCCAGCATTTT.

The chain is built from TRBV7-2 and TRBJ1-1; D is uncertain. Germline lookup yields CDR1 SGHTA and CDR2 FQGNSA. The V end lost 3 bases, the J end lost 6 bases, and 11 bases lay between the germline ends. This CDR3 has 13 amino acids. The CDR3: CASSLSPVAEAFF. In DNA form, the CDR3 reads TGTGCCAGCAGCTTGAGTCCGGTGGCTGAAGCTTTCTTT. The full variable domain, in which reference TRBV7-2 and TRBJ1-1 provide the parts outside the CDR3, is GAGVSQSPSNKVTEKGKDVELRCDPISGHTALYWYRQSLGQGLEFLIYFQGNSAPDKSGLPSDRFSAERTGGSVSTLTIQRTQQEDSAVYLCASSLSPVAEAFFGQGTRLTVV.

The chain joins TRBV6-6 to TRBJ2-3; 7 bases fit TRBD2. V lost 7 bases to trimming and J lost 2 bases; unmatched junction nucleotides: 9. CDR1 and CDR2 from the germline V gene are MNHNY and SVGAGI (reference sequence). The CDR3 spans 15 residues. CDR3 nucleotide sequence: TGTGCCAGCACCCGGGGGGATACGAACACAGATACGCAGTATTTT. It translates to CASTRGDTNTDTQYF.

This chain connects TRBV11-2 to TRBJ1-1; no definite D call. CDR3 size: 17 residues. The V gene lost 5 bases and the J gene lost 3 bases, with 22 bases spanning the gap. The germline gives CDR1 SGHAT, CDR2 FQNNGV. CDR3 in amino acids: CASSIGFAPRGYTEAFF. In DNA, the CDR3 is TGTGCCAGCAGCATAGGGTTCGCCCCCCGAGGGTACACTGAAGCTTTCTTT.

The chain combines TRBV25-1 with TRBJ1-2; D is unresolved. CDR1 is MGHDK, CDR2 SYGVNS, per germline. Trimming shortened V by 3 bases and J by 2 bases, and 13 bases separated the two germline ends. This CDR3 has 15 residues. Here the CDR3 DNA reads TGTGCCAGCAGTGAGAGGGTGGGGTTAAACTATGGCTACACCTTC. Its translation: CASSERVGLNYGYTF.

Worth noting for this clone: A read error may account for a junction end that differs from germline. V gene TRBV29-1 combines with J gene TRBJ2-7; TRBD2 is a possible D gene (7 bases). This CDR3 has 13 amino acids. Germline assignment: CDR1 SQVTM and CDR2 ANQGSEA. CDR3 bases: TGCAGCGTAGAAGGGGGGGATTCGGACGAGCAGTACTTC. As protein: CSVEGGDSDEQYF.

The chain couples TRBV7-3 to TRBJ1-1; D not certain. From germline, CDR1 is SGHTA and CDR2 FQGTGA. Trimming pared 6 bases from V and 3 bases from J, leaving 17 bases between. This CDR3 comprises 15 residues. The CDR3 sequence is CASSQTGNVDTEAFF. The CDR3 coding sequence is TGTGCCAGCAGTCAAACGGGGAACGTAGACACTGAAGCTTTCTTT.

The gene calls are TRBV19 and TRBJ2-3; 7 bases line up with TRBD1. This CDR3 has 15 amino acids. CDR1 and CDR2 (germline): LNHDA, SQIVND (reference sequence). J gave up 0 bases and V 6 bases, and 6 bases lay outside the gene matches. The CDR3 DNA sequence: TGTGCCAGTAGATCGGACAGGATTAGCACAGATACGCAGTATTTT. This translates into CASRSDRISTDTQYF.

The count of this clone is one. This sample includes further DNA sequences coding for the same CDR3. The J gene is TRBJ2-5, the V gene TRBV19; TRBD1 matches at 10 bases. The V gene's germline CDR1 is LNHDA and CDR2 SQIVND (reference sequence). This CDR3 has 14 residues. J lost 5 bases, V lost 1 base, and 1 base had no gene match. The CDR3, as DNA: TGTGCCAGTAGTATAGGGGGACAGGGGGAGACCCAGTACTTC. This codes for CASSIGGQGETQYF. Full variable domain (remainder filled in from reference TRBV19 and TRBJ2-5): DGGITQSPKYLFRKEGQNVTLSCEQNLNHDAMYWYRQDPGQGLRLIYYSQIVNDFQKGDIAEGYSVSREKKESFPLTVTSAQKNPTAFYLCASSIGGQGETQYFGPGTRLLVL.

The rearrangement uses TRBV12-3 or TRBV12-4 and TRBJ1-4; D unresolved. V lost 2 bases, J lost 7 bases, and 5 bases lay in between. The CDR3 extends over 12 amino acids. Here the CDR3 reads CASSLNGEKLFF. Written as DNA, the CDR3 is TGTGCCAGCAGTTTAAACGGTGAAAAACTGTTTTTT.

The chain has TRBV2 and TRBJ1-4, with no clear D. The CDR3 length is 13 residues. The germline V and J ends were trimmed by 2 bases and 5 bases, with 6 bases remaining between them. In germline, CDR1 is SNHLY, CDR2 FYNNEI. This CDR3 reads CASSENGNEKLFF. CDR3 bases: TGTGCCAGCAGTGAAAACGGGAATGAAAAACTGTTTTTT.

V and J are TRBV2 and TRBJ2-5, with 7 positions matching TRBD1. There are 17 residues in the CDR3. Losses at the gene ends were 1 base for V and 5 bases for J; bases not matched to a gene: 13. Germline CDR1 SNHLY, CDR2 FYNNEI. The CDR3 DNA sequence: TGTGCCAGCAGTGAAGAGGTTGAGGGGGCCGGTTCGGAGACCCAGTACTTC. It yields the protein CASSEEVEGAGSETQYF.

The chain employs TRBV19 and TRBJ2-2; 9 nucleotides agree with TRBD2. This CDR3 has 16 amino acids. Looked up from germline, CDR1 is LNHDA and CDR2 is SQIVND (reference sequence). V dropped 5 bases and J dropped 3; count of bases not matched to a gene: 7. In DNA, the CDR3 is TGTGCCAGTAGTGTAAGGCGGGGGGGCGACACCGGGGAGCTGTTTTTT. Protein sequence: CASSVRRGGDTGELFF.

The gene calls are TRBV11-2 and TRBJ2-5; TRBD1 agrees at 8 bases. Germline CDR1 SGHAT, CDR2 FQNNGV. The CDR3 spans 16 residues. With 5 bases clipped from V and 4 bases from J, the junction kept 12 bases outside the gene matches. The CDR3 reads CASSQNWQGAGETQYF. In nucleotides, the CDR3 is TGTGCCAGCAGCCAAAATTGGCAGGGGGCGGGAGAGACCCAGTACTTC.

The rearrangement uses TRBV6-6 and TRBJ1-3; perhaps TRBD1 as D (5 bases). The V gene's germline CDR1 is MNHNY and CDR2 SVGAGI (reference sequence). V was shortened by 5 bases and J by 0 bases, with 20 bases between the two germline ends. The CDR3 consists of 18 residues. Here the CDR3 reads CASSPSPVDIFSGNTIYF. DNA for the CDR3: TGTGCCAGCAGTCCCTCCCCCGTGGACATCTTCTCTGGAAACACCATATATTTT.

Regarding this clone: One end of the junction does not line up with germline, which may come from a read error. The CDR3 here is CASSRDIPALFHF. DNA of the CDR3: TGTGCCAGCAGCCGAGACATACCGGCCTTGTTCCACTTC. The chain employs TRBV7-9 and TRBJ2-7; D not certain. Germline loops: CDR1 SEHNR, CDR2 FQNEAQ (reference sequence). CDR3 length: 13 residues. The whole variable domain, filled in from reference TRBV7-9 and TRBJ2-7, reads DTGVSQNPRHKITKRGQNVTFRCDPISEHNRLYWYRQTLGQGPEFLTYFQNEAQLEKSRLLSDRFSAERPKGSFSTLEIQRTEQGDSAMYLCASSRDIPALFHFGPGTRLTVT.

The chain joins TRBV7-2 to TRBJ2-5, with TRBD2 matching 10 bases. The germline CDR1 and CDR2 sequences are SGHTA and FQGNSA. V gave up 1 base and J gave up 4 bases; unmatched junction bases: 6. The CDR3 spans 16 residues. CDR3 coding DNA: TGTGCCAGCAGCTTAGGGGGACTAGCGATCGGAGAGACCCAGTACTTC. This gives the protein CASSLGGLAIGETQYF. Drawing the rest from reference TRBV7-2 and TRBJ2-5, the complete variable domain is GAGVSQSPSNKVTEKGKDVELRCDPISGHTALYWYRQSLGQGLEFLIYFQGNSAPDKSGLPSDRFSAERTGGSVSTLTIQRTQQEDSAVYLCASSLGGLAIGETQYFGPGTRLLVL.